This TCR beta chain derives from a study of cytomegalovirus exposure and HLA in healthy donors. Donors consisted of healthy bone marrow donors. This CDR3 contains 19 residues. CDR1 and CDR2 from the germline V gene are SGHVS and FNYEAQ. Deletions cut 1 base from V and 3 bases from J, with 22 bases between. Study-wide points: A previous analysis found most TCR beta V segments productive roughly 90% or roughly 30% of the time.

PCR involved 60 Vbeta and 13 Jbeta primers. Sequenced by immunoSEQ multiplex PCR; TCRdb stores in-frame clones only, minus some. The table for this sample gives around 130,000 clones. Note on this clone: Its antigen remains unknown.

This chain links TRBV7-6 with TRBJ2-4; D is undetermined. The sequencing sample was made of PBMCs. The clonotype was recovered from a woman aged 60-75 years in good health and CMV-seronegative. For the CDR3, the DNA is TGTGCCAGCAGCTTAGTTCGGGTACGAACGGGTGACGACAAAAACATTCAGTACTTC. It encodes CASSLVRVRTGDDKNIQYF.